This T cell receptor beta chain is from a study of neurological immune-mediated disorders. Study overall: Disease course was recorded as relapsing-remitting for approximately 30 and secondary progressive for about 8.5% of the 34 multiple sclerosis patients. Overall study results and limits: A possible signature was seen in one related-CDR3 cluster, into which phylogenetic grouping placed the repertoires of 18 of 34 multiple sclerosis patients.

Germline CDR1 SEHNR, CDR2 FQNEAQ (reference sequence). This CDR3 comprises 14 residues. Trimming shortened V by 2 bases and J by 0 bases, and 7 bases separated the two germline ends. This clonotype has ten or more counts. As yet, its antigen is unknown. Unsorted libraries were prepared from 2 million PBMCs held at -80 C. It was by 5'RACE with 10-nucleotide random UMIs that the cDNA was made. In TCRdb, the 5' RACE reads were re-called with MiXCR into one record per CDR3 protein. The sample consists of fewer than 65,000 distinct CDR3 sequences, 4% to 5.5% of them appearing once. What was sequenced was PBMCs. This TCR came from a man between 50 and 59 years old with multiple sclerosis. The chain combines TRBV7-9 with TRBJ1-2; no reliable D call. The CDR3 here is CASSLQWTNYGYTF. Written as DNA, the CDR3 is TGTGCCAGCAGCTTACAGTGGACTAACTATGGCTACACCTTC. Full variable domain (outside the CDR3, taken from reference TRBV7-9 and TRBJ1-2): DTGVSQNPRHKITKRGQNVTFRCDPISEHNRLYWYRQTLGQGPEFLTYFQNEAQLEKSRLLSDRFSAERPKGSFSTLEIQRTEQGDSAMYLCASSLQWTNYGYTFGSGTRLTVV.